These 28 T cell receptor beta chains came from one sample sequenced in a study of response to subunit inactivated influenza vaccine. MiXCR, run by TCRdb on the RT-PCR reads, gives a single entry per CDR3 protein. The sample includes around 490,000 distinct CDR3 sequences, 7.6% seen only once; the top ten take approximately 13%. The source was PBMCs from blood, collected less than 30 months after vaccination. These receptors all come from a man aged 50 to 75 who received an inactivated influenza vaccine.

This chain connects TRBV5-1 to TRBJ1-2, with unresolved D. The ends were cut back, 2 bases at V and 6 bases at J, with 11 bases in the middle. CDR3 length: 13 amino acids. The germline gives CDR1 SGHRS, CDR2 YFSETQ. CDR3 in amino acids: CASSLTWDNGYTF. Written as DNA, the CDR3 is TGCGCCAGCAGCTTAACATGGGATAATGGCTACACCTTC.

This sequence joins TRBV29-1 and TRBJ2-7; 7 bases are a match to TRBD1. V was clipped by 5 bases and J by 4 bases; unmatched bases: 5. From germline, CDR1 is SQVTM and CDR2 ANQGSEA. The CDR3 is 12 amino acids. The CDR3 loop reads CSVNRGQYEQYF. The CDR3, as DNA: TGCAGCGTTAACAGGGGCCAGTACGAGCAGTACTTC.

The rearrangement uses TRBV20-1 and TRBJ2-7; D is tentatively TRBD1 or TRBD2 (5 bases each). This CDR3 is 14 amino acids long. V was trimmed by 4 bases and J by 5 bases, leaving 18 bases between them. The germline V gene encodes CDR1 DFQATT and CDR2 SNEGSKA (reference sequence). CDR3 bases: TGCAGTGCTACCATCCGAGGGGCTCTAGACGAGCAGTACTTC. The encoded protein is CSATIRGALDEQYF.

This clonotype was counted ten times or more. The genes are TRBV4-2 and TRBJ2-1, with unresolved D. Germline lookup yields CDR1 LGHNA and CDR2 YNFKEQ. The germline V and J ends were trimmed by 0 bases and 5 bases, with 17 bases remaining between them. The CDR3 runs to 17 residues. The CDR3 DNA sequence: TGTGCCAGCAGCCAAGAGGTGGGCACGGTTCCGGACAATGAGCAGTTCTTC. Encoded protein: CASSQEVGTVPDNEQFF.

There are a few counts of this clonotype. This chain connects TRBV29-1 to TRBJ2-7, with TRBD1 matching over 11 bases. CDR1 is SQVTM, CDR2 ANQGSEA, per germline. Losses at the gene ends were 6 bases for V and 6 bases for J; bases not matched to a gene: 7. The CDR3 is made up of 13 amino acids. CDR3 residues: CSVPGTGGREQYF. CDR3 nucleotides: TGCAGCGTCCCCGGGACAGGGGGGCGCGAGCAGTACTTC.

The chain employs TRBV29-1 and TRBJ2-7; D might be TRBD2 (7 bases). The CDR3 contains 16 residues. The V gene lost 6 bases and the J gene lost 4 bases, with 25 bases spanning the gap. The germline CDR1 and CDR2 sequences are SQVTM and ANQGSEA. DNA of the CDR3: TGCAGCGTCCGACGGCCGGGAAGCGGGGACAAATACGAGCAGTACTTC. As protein: CSVRRPGSGDKYEQYF.

In its sample, this clonotype was seen many times. This chain joins TRBV4-1 and TRBJ2-3; no reliable D call. This CDR3 is 16 amino acids long. Germline CDR1 and CDR2: MGHRA and YSYEKL. Trimming took 3 bases from V and 3 from J, leaving 16 bases between them. CDR3 protein: CASSQAGWAGTDTQYF. CDR3 sequence (DNA): TGCGCCAGCAGCCAGGCCGGATGGGCCGGGACAGATACGCAGTATTTT.

Ten or more counts support this clonotype. The chain employs TRBV20-1 and TRBJ2-1, with 14 bases aligning to TRBD2. The CDR3 extends over 17 amino acids. V trimming: 1 base; J trimming: 6 bases; junction bases outside the gene matches: 8. Germline loops: CDR1 DFQATT, CDR2 SNEGSKA (reference sequence). DNA for the CDR3: TGCAGTGCTAGAGGGGGACTAGCGGGAGTTGTACGCAATGAGCAGTTCTTC. It specifies CSARGGLAGVVRNEQFF.

Many counts were recorded for this clonotype. V gene TRBV5-1 combines with J gene TRBJ2-1; the match to TRBD1 covers 9 bases. The CDR3 is made up of 17 amino acids. J lost 5 bases, V lost 3 bases, and 12 bases had no gene match. CDR1 and CDR2 from the germline V gene are SGHRS and YFSETQ. CDR3 loop: CASSSISWDRAHNEQFF. CDR3 nucleotide sequence: TGCGCCAGCAGCTCGATTTCCTGGGACAGGGCCCACAATGAGCAGTTCTTC.

This clonotype was seen a few times. The rearrangement uses TRBV4-2 and TRBJ1-4; 9 bases agree with TRBD1. The CDR3 sequence is 16 residues long. Germline V gives CDR1 LGHNA, CDR2 YNFKEQ. V lost 2 bases and J lost 6; bases outside the gene matches: 7. This CDR3 reads CASSQTGGGIDEKLFF. The CDR3 region has the DNA TGTGCCAGCAGCCAAACAGGGGGCGGTATTGATGAAAAACTGTTTTTT.

The chain uses TRBV6-4 and TRBJ1-2, with D perhaps matching TRBD1 (5 bases). The CDR3 runs to 15 residues. The germline V and J ends were trimmed by 6 bases and 2 bases, with 16 bases remaining between them. Germline-derived CDR1 and CDR2 are MRHNA and SNTAGT. The CDR3 loop is CASRTGTGGNYGYTF. DNA for the CDR3: TGTGCCAGCAGAACCGGGACCGGAGGAAACTATGGCTACACCTTC.

This clonotype was detected a few times. This chain uses TRBV4-2 with TRBJ2-3; D may correspond to TRBD1 or TRBD2 (5 bases each). The CDR3 is 14 amino acids. CDR1 is LGHNA and CDR2 is YNFKEQ in the germline V gene. Trimming shortened V by 1 base and J by 3 bases, and 8 bases separated the two germline ends. The CDR3 coding sequence is TGTGCCAGCAGCCAAGCGGGACGGACAGATACGCAGTATTTT. This encodes CASSQAGRTDTQYF.

This chain links TRBV30 with TRBJ1-5; D is perhaps TRBD1 (5 bases). Per germline, CDR1 GTSNPN and CDR2 SVGIG (reference sequence). The length of the CDR3 is 13 residues. V lost 3 bases to trimming and J lost 1 base, with 7 bases between them. The CDR3 DNA follows: TGTGCCTGGAGCCGACAGAGCAATCAGCCCCAGCATTTT. Amino acids: CAWSRQSNQPQHF.

This clonotype appeared a few times. The rearrangement links TRBV20-1 to TRBJ1-1, with TRBD1 as a possible D gene (5 bases). The CDR3 contains 11 residues. V was pared by 6 bases and J by 5 bases, with 10 bases between. The germline V gene encodes CDR1 DFQATT and CDR2 SNEGSKA (reference sequence). Written as DNA, the CDR3 is TGCAGTGCCGTGCGGGGGACTGAAGCTTTCTTT. As protein: CSAVRGTEAFF.

This clonotype was seen more than once but under ten times. The J gene is TRBJ1-5, the V gene TRBV2; no clear D gene. CDR1 and CDR2 from the germline V gene are SNHLY and FYNNEI. Deletions cut 2 bases from V and 7 bases from J, with 12 bases between. There are 14 residues in the CDR3. The CDR3 spells CASSERTFGQPQHF. DNA for the CDR3: TGTGCCAGCAGTGAAAGAACCTTTGGGCAGCCCCAGCATTTT.

This clonotype was detected only a few times. V usage is TRBV12-3 or TRBV12-4 and J usage is TRBJ1-2, with D tentatively TRBD1 (6 bases). V shed 6 bases and J shed 4 bases, with 12 bases lying between them. The CDR3 sequence is 13 residues long. The DNA for the CDR3 is TGTGCCAGCAGCCGCGACAGGTCCTATGGCTACACCTTC. Protein product: CASSRDRSYGYTF.

There are many counts of this clonotype. The chain uses TRBV28 and TRBJ2-1, with 9 positions matching TRBD2. The CDR3 spans 15 residues. Germline V CDR1 and CDR2: MDHEN, SYDVKM. The V segment lost 2 bases and the J segment 8 bases; nucleotides outside the gene matches: 7. The DNA of the CDR3 is TGTGCCAGCAGTTTACAAGCGGGAGGAAGGCATGAGCAGTTCTTC. Protein product: CASSLQAGGRHEQFF.

In its sample, this clonotype was seen a few times. The chain has TRBV24-1 and TRBJ2-1; 8 nucleotides match TRBD2. The CDR3 length is 19 residues. With 1 base clipped from V and 6 bases from J, the junction kept 16 bases outside the gene matches. Per the germline V gene, CDR1 is KGHDR and CDR2 is SFDVKD. The CDR3 DNA reads TGTGCCACCAGTGATTTTGGTACTAGCGGATATAGCCCTGTCAATGAGCAGTTCTTC. This codes for CATSDFGTSGYSPVNEQFF.

This clonotype was counted between two and nine times. A junction end diverges from the germline sequence, so it may reflect a read error. The chain uses TRBV6-5 and TRBJ1-1, with 10 bases lining up with TRBD1. CDR3 length: 16 residues. Germline CDR1 and CDR2: MNHEY and SVGAGI. CDR3 region: CASSDSGQGNAAEAFF. CDR3 sequence (DNA): TGTGCCAGCAGTGACTCGGGACAGGGGAACGCAGCGGAAGCTTTCTTT.

The CDR3 is CSARPRLSYNEQFF. DNA for the CDR3: TGCAGTGCCCGCCCCCGCTTGTCCTACAATGAGCAGTTCTTC. The rearrangement uses TRBV20-1 and TRBJ2-1, with D unresolved. The CDR3 is 14 residues long. Trimming stripped 6 bases from V and 1 base from J, with 13 bases between. Germline-derived CDR1 and CDR2 are DFQATT and SNEGSKA (reference sequence).

The V and J genes are TRBV4-2 and TRBJ2-7; 9 nucleotides match TRBD2. CDR1 is LGHNA and CDR2 is YNFKEQ in the germline V gene. After removal of 4 bases from V and 0 bases from J, the junction contained 7 bases not matched to a gene. The CDR3 covers 16 residues. The CDR3 sequence is CASSPGLAVISYEQYF. The CDR3 nucleotides are TGTGCCAGCAGCCCGGGACTAGCCGTGATCTCCTACGAGCAGTACTTC.

This clonotype showed up many times. The chain is built from TRBV20-1 and TRBJ1-5, with 9 bases aligning to TRBD1. This CDR3 region has 16 residues. The V segment lost 4 bases and the J segment 2 bases; nucleotides outside the gene matches: 9. CDR1 DFQATT and CDR2 SNEGSKA come from the germline V gene (reference sequence). CDR3 protein: CSATRQGGIGNQPQHF. The CDR3 DNA sequence: TGCAGTGCTACTCGACAGGGGGGCATAGGCAATCAGCCCCAGCATTTT.

This clonotype was observed a handful of times. The chain carries TRBV20-1 and TRBJ2-1; D is possibly TRBD1 or TRBD2 (5 bases each). The CDR3 loop spans 15 amino acids. Germline loops: CDR1 DFQATT, CDR2 SNEGSKA (reference sequence). Between the trimmed V and J ends, which lost 5 bases and 0 bases, there was a span of 14 bases. The CDR3 region has the DNA TGCAGTGCTCGGGACCTTCGGAGCTCCTACAATGAGCAGTTCTTC. Amino acid sequence: CSARDLRSSYNEQFF.

This clonotype was observed at least ten times. The chain joins TRBV20-1 to TRBJ2-7, with TRBD1 identical over 7 bases. The germline V gene encodes CDR1 DFQATT and CDR2 SNEGSKA (reference sequence). V was pared by 3 bases and J by 3 bases, with 8 bases of the junction left unmatched. This CDR3 is built from 14 residues. The CDR3 is CSARRGQTFYEQYF. The CDR3 DNA reads TGCAGTGCTAGGAGGGGACAGACTTTCTACGAGCAGTACTTC.

This clonotype has just a few counts. V and J are TRBV18 and TRBJ1-2; D is possibly TRBD1 (6 bases). The V gene's germline CDR1 is KGHSH and CDR2 LQKENI. The CDR3 has 14 amino acids. The ends were cut back, 3 bases at V and 7 bases at J, with 15 bases in the middle. The CDR3 sequence is CASSPPSGGVGYTF. CDR3 sequence (DNA): TGTGCCAGCTCACCCCCATCGGGGGGCGTTGGCTACACCTTC.

This clonotype has a handful of counts. The chain recombines TRBV12-3 or TRBV12-4 with TRBJ2-1, with 7 bases aligning to TRBD2. The V gene end was trimmed by 6 bases and the J gene end by 7 bases; junction bases not matched to a gene: 15. This CDR3 has 16 residues. In nucleotides, the CDR3 is TGTGCCAGCAGCCCCCCCGGGGAGGGTTTAAGGAATGAGCAGTTCTTC. It yields the protein CASSPPGEGLRNEQFF.

This clonotype was seen only a few times. The rearrangement joins TRBV4-1 to TRBJ2-5; tentatively, D is TRBD1 (6 bases). The CDR3 sequence is 16 residues long. The V end lost 6 bases, the J end lost 5 bases, and 22 bases lay between the germline ends. From germline, CDR1 is MGHRA and CDR2 YSYEKL. The CDR3 DNA reads TGCGCCAGCAGTCCAGGTCCACAGGGTCGTGCGGAGACCCAGTACTTC. Translating gives CASSPGPQGRAETQYF.

This clonotype was counted between two and nine times. This chain connects TRBV6-5 to TRBJ2-1, with 14 bases that match TRBD2. Germline V lookup: CDR1 MNHEY, CDR2 SVGAGI. With 2 bases clipped from V and 12 bases from J, the junction kept 12 bases outside the gene matches. CDR3 length: 17 amino acids. The CDR3 spells CASSYKGMGLAGVRQFF. CDR3 nucleotides: TGTGCCAGCAGTTACAAGGGGATGGGACTAGCGGGAGTACGGCAGTTCTTC.